This section outlines one T cell receptor beta chain sequence together with its context. As handled by the study authors: Researchers report that nucleated cell counts were estimated from reference gene primer amplification. The repertoire was sequenced with immunoSEQ multiplex PCR; TCRdb's copy has only in-frame clones and lacks some. The DNA was the basis for D and trimming; V, J and clone size are from that table. Of about 73,000 clones listed, nearly 90% were seen once; the top ten hold approximately 10%. The data originate from a study of blood T cell repertoires in COVID-19. As for the study in general: There were acute and convalescent COVID-19 samples, and they came from the United States, Italy and Spain. The cDNA or gDNA used as material had been derived from T cells, B-cell-depleted T cells, or PBMCs.

The CDR3 has 13 amino acids. V shed 6 bases and J 3 bases; nucleotides not matched to a gene: 3. This TCR was sampled from an older man with acute or convalescent COVID-19. The chain joins TRBV12-3 or TRBV12-4 to TRBJ1-2, with 8 bases aligning to TRBD1. The specimen sequenced was peripheral blood. CDR3 DNA: TGTGCCAGCAGACAGGGGGGCGACTATGGCTACACCTTC. It yields the protein CASRQGGDYGYTF.